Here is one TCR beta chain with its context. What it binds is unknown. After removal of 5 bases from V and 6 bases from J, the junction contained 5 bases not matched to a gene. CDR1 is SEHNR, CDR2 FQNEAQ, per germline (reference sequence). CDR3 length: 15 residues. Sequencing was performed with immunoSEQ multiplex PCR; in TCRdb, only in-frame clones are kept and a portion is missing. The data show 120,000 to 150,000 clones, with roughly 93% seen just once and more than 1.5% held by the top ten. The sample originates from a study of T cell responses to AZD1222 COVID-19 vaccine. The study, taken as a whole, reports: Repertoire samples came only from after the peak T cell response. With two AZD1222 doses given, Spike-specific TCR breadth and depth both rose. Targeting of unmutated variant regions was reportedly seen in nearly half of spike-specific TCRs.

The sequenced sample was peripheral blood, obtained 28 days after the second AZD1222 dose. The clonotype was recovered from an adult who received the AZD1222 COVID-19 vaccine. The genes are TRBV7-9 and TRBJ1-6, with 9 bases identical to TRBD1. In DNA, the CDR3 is TGTGCCAGCAGCCCGGGACAGGGAACTAATTCACCCCTCCACTTT. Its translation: CASSPGQGTNSPLHF.